Listed here are 2 T cell receptor beta chains from one sample, sequenced in a study of T cell responses to AZD1222 COVID-19 vaccine. Generated by immunoSEQ multiplex PCR, the TCRdb table keeps only in-frame clones and is missing some. The repertoire has more than 75,000 clones, about four fifths of them found once; the top ten carry roughly 1.3%. The input for sequencing was peripheral blood, taken 28 days after the second AZD1222 dose. The origin of the receptors is an adult who received the AZD1222 COVID-19 vaccine.

The chain couples TRBV9 to TRBJ2-1; 9 bases line up with TRBD1. CDR3 size: 19 residues. The J segment lost 4 bases and the V segment lost 1 base, leaving 15 bases of the junction unmatched. The V gene's germline CDR1 is SGDLS and CDR2 YYNGEE. CDR3 coding DNA: TGTGCCAGCAGCGTATCCGGGACAGGGATAAGGGGTGGGTACAATGAGCAGTTCTTC. As protein: CASSVSGTGIRGGYNEQFF.

The count of this clone is one. The chain is built from TRBV10-3 and TRBJ2-3, with 8 nucleotides matching TRBD1. V lost 3 bases to trimming and J lost 1 base; unmatched junction nucleotides: 6. This CDR3 has 16 residues. Germline V CDR1 and CDR2: ENHRY, SYGVKD. CDR3 in DNA: TGTGCCATCAGTGACCCACAGGGGGTAGGCACAGATACGCAGTATTTT. Its protein is CAISDPQGVGTDTQYF.